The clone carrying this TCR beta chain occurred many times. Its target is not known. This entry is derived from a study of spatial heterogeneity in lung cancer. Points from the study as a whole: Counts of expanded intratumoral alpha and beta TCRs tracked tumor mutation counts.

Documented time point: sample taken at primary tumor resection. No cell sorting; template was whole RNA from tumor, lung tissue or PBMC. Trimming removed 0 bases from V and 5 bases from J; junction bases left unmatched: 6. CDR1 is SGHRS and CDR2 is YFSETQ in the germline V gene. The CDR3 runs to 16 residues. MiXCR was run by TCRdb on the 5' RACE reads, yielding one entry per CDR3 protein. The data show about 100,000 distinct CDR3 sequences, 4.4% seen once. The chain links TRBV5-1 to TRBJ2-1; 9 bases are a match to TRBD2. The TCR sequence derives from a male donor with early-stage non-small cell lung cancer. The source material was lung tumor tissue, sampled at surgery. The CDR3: CASSLASSGKNNEQFF. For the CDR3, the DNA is TGCGCCAGCAGCTTGGCGTCTAGCGGGAAGAACAATGAGCAGTTCTTC.